The 2 T cell receptor beta chains presented below share a single source sample, sequenced in a study of T cells in Graves' hyperthyroidism and ophthalmopathy. TCR beta CDR3 region amplification was performed from RNA transcripts. The TCR CDR3 was amplified in a first-round RT-PCR using the HTBI primer set. TCRdb passed the multiplex PCR reads through MiXCR, listing each CDR3 protein once. The sample lists more than 500,000 distinct CDR3 sequences; around 15% were seen once. Sequenced: blood. The receptors here all came from a woman aged 30 to 39 with Graves' hyperthyroidism.

This clonotype was observed at least ten times. The V and J genes are TRBV12-3 or TRBV12-4 and TRBJ1-5, with 7 bases that match TRBD1. The CDR3 runs to 15 residues. Trimming at V came to 3 bases and at J to 2 bases, leaving 4 bases not matched to a gene. The CDR3 loop reads CASSFGTAGNQPQHF. CDR3 bases: TGTGCCAGCAGTTTTGGGACAGCAGGCAATCAGCCCCAGCATTTT.

This clonotype was seen at least ten times. V is TRBV24-1 and J is TRBJ2-5; TRBD1 matches 8 bases. The CDR3 length is 16 residues. V lost 4 bases, J lost 0 bases, and 6 bases stayed unmatched. Germline CDR1 KGHDR, CDR2 SFDVKD. The CDR3 region is CATSDFGTGHQETQYF. CDR3 nucleotides: TGTGCCACCAGTGACTTCGGGACAGGTCACCAAGAGACCCAGTACTTC.